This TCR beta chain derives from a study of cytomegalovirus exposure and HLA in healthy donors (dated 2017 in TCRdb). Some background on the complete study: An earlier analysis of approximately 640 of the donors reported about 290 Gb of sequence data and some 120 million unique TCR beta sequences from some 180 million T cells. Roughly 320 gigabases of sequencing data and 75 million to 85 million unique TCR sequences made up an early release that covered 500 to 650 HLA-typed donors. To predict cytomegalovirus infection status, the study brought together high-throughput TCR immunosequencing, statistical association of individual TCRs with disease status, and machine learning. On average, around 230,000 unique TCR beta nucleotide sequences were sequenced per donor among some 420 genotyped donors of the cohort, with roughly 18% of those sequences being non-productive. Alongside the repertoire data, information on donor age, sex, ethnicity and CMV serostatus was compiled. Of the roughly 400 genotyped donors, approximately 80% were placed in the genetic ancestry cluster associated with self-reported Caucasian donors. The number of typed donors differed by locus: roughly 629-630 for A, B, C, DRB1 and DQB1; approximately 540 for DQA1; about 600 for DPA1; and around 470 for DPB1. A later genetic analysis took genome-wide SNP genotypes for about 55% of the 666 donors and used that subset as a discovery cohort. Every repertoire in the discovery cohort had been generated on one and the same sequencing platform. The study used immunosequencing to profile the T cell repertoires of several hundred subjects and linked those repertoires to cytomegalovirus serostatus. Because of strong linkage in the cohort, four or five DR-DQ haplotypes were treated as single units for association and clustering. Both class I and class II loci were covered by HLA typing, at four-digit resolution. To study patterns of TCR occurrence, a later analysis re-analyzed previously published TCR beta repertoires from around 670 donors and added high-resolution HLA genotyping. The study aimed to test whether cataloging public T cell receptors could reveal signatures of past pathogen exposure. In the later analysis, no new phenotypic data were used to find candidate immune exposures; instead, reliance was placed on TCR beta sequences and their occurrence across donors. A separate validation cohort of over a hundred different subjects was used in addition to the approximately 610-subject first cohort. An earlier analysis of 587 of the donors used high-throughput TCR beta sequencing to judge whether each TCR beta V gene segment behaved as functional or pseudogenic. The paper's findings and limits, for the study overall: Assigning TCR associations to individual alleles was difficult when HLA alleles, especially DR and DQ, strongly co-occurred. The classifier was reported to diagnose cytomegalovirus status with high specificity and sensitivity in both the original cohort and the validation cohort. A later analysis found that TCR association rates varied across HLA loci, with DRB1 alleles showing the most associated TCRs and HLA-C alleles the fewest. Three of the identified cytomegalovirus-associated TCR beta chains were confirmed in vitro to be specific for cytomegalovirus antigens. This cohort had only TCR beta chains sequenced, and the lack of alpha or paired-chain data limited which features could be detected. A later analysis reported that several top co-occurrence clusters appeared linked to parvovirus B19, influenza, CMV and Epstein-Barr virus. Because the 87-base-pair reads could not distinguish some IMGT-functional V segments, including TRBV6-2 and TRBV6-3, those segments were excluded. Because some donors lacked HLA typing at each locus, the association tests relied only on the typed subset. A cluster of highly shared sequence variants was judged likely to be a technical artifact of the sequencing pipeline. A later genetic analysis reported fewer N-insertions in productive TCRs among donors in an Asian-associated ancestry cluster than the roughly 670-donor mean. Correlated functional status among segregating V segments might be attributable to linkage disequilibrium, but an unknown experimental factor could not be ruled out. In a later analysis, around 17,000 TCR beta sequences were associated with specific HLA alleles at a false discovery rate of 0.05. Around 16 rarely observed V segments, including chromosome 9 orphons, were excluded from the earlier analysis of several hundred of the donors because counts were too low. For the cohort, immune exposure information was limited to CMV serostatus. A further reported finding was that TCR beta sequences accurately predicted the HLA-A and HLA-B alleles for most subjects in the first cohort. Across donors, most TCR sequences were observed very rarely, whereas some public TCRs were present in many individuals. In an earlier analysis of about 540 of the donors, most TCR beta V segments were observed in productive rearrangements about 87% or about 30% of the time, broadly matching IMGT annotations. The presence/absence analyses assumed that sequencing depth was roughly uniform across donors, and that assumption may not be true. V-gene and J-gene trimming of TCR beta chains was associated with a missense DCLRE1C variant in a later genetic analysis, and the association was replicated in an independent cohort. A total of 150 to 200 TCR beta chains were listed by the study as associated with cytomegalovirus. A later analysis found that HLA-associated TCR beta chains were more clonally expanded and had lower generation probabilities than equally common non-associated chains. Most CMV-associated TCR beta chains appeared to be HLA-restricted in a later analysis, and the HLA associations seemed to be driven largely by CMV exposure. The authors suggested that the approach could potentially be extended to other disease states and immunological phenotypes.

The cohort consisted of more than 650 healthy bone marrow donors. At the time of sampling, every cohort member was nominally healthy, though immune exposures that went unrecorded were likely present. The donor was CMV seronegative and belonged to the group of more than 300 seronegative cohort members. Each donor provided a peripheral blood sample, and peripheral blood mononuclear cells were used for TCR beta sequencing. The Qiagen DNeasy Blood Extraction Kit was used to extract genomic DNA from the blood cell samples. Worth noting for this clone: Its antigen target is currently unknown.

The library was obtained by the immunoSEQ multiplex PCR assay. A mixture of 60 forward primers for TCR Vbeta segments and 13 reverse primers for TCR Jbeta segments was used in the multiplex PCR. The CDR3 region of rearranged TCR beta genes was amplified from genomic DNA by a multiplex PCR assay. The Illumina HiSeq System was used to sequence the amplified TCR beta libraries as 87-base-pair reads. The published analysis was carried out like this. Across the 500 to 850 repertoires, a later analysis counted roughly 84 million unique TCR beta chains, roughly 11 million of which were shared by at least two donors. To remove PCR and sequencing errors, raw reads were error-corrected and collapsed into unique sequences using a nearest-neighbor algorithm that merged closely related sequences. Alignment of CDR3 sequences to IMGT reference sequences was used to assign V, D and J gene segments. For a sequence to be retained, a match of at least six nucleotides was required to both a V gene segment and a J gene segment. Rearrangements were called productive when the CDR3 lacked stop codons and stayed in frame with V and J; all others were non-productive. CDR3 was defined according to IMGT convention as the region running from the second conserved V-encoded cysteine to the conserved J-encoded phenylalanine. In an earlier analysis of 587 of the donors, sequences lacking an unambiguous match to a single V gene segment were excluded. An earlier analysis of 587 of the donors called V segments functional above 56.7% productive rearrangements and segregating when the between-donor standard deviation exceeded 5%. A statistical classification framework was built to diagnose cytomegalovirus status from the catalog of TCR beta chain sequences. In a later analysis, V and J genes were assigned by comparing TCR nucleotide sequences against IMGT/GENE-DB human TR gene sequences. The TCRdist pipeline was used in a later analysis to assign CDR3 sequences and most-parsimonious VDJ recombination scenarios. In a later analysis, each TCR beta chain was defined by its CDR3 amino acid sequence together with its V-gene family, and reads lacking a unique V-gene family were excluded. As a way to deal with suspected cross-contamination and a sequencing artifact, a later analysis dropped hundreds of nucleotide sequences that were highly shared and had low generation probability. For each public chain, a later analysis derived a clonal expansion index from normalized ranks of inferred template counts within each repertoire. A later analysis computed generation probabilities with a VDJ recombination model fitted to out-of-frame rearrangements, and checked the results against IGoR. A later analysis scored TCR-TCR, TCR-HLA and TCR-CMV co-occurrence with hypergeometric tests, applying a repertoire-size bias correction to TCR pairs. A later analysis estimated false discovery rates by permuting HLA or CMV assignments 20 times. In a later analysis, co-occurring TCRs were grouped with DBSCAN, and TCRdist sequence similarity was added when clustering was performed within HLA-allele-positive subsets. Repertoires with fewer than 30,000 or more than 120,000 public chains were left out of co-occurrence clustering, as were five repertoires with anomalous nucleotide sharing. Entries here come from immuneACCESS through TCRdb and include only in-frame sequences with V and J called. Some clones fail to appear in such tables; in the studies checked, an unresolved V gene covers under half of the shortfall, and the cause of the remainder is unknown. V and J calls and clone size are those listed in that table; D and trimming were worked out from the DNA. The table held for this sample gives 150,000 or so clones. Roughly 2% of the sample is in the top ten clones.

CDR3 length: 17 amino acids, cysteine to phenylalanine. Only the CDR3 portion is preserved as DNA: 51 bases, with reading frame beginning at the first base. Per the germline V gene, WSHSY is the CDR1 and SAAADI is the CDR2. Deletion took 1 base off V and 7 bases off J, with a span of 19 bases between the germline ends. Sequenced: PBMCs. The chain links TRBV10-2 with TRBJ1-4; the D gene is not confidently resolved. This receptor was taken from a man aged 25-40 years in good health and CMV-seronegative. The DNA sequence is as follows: TGCGCCAGCAGTGAGTTTGTGGGAGGTGGAGGGAGTGAAAAACTGTTTTTT. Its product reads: CASSEFVGGGGSEKLFF.